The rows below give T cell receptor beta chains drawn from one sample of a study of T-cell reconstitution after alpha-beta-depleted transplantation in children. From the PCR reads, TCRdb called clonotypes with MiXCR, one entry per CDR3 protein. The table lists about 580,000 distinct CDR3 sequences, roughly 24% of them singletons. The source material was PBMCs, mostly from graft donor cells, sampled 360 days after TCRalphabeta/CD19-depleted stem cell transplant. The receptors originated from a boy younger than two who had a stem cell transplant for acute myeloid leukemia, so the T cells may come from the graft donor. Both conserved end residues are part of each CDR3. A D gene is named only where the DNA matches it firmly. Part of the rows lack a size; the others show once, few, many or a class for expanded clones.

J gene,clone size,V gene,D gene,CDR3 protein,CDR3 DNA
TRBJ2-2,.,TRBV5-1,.,CASSLKVNTGELFF,TGCGCCAGCAGCTTGAAGGTCAACACCGGGGAGCTGTTTTTT
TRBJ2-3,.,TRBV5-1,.,CASSLEVGGPDTQYF,TGCGCCAGCAGCTTGGAAGTCGGGGGCCCAGATACGCAGTATTTT
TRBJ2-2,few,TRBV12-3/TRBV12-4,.,CASTPKGGDTGELFF,TGTGCCAGCACCCCGAAAGGGGGGGACACCGGGGAGCTGTTTTTT
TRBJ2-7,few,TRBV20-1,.,CSAPRGSSYEQYF,TGCAGTGCTCCCCGGGGAAGCTCCTACGAGCAGTACTTC
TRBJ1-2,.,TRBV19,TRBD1,CATRDRAYYGYTF,TGTGCCACCCGAGACAGGGCGTACTATGGCTACACCTTC
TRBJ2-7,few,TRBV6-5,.,CASSYTVGPPYEQYF,TGTGCCAGCAGTTACACGGTGGGACCTCCCTACGAGCAGTACTTC
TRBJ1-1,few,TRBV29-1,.,CSASRTVLGSEAFF,TGCAGCGCTTCTAGGACGGTACTCGGGTCTGAAGCTTTCTTT
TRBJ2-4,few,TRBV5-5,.,CASSTPQVKGGNIQYF,TGTGCCAGCAGCACGCCACAGGTGAAGGGCGGAAACATTCAGTACTTC
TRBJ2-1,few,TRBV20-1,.,CSARGSGYNEQFF,TGCAGTGCTAGAGGATCAGGTTACAATGAGCAGTTCTTC
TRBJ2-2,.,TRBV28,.,CASFARPAGELFF,TGTGCCAGTTTTGCGAGACCGGCCGGGGAGCTGTTTTTT
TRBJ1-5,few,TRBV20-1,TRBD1,CSALPPQGVLQPQHF,TGCAGTGCTCTGCCACCCCAGGGGGTCCTTCAGCCCCAGCATTTT
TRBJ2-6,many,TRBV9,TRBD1,CASSVGLTTGALPLKAGANVLTF,TGTGCCAGCAGCGTAGGCCTAACTACAGGGGCCTTGCCGCTTAAAGCTGGGGCCAACGTCCTGACTTTC
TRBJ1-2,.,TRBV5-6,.,CASSLWGAWGYTF,TGTGCCAGCAGCTTGTGGGGCGCGTGGGGCTACACCTTC
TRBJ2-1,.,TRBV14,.,CASSPQTRYSEQFF,TGTGCCAGCAGCCCCCAGACAAGGTATAGTGAGCAGTTCTTC
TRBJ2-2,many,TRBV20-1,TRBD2,CSARDGTSGNRTGELFF,TGCAGTGCTAGAGATGGGACTAGCGGTAACCGTACCGGGGAGCTGTTTTTT
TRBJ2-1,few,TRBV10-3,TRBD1,CAMSGQANNEQFF,TGTGCCATGTCGGGACAGGCCAACAATGAGCAGTTCTTC
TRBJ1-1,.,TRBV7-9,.,CASRNSGGNEAFF,TGTGCCAGCAGGAACTCCGGGGGCAATGAAGCTTTCTTT
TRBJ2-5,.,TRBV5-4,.,CASSFFTGLETQYF,TGTGCCAGCAGCTTCTTTACAGGGTTGGAGACCCAGTACTTC
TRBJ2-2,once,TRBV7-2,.,CASSLIGTYNTGELFF,TGTGCCAGCAGCTTAATCGGGACTTATAACACCGGGGAGCTGTTTTTT
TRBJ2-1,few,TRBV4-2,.,CASSQDIGIEQFF,TGTGCCAGCAGCCAAGATATAGGGATCGAGCAGTTCTTC
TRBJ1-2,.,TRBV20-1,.,CSASGWDGYTF,TGCAGTGCTAGCGGGTGGGATGGCTACACCTTC
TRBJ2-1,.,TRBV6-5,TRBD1,CASNFRGTGTYNEQFF,TGTGCCAGCAATTTTCGCGGGACAGGAACCTACAATGAGCAGTTCTTC
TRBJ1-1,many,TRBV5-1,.,CASSSVGDTEAFF,TGCGCCAGCAGCTCCGTAGGGGACACTGAAGCTTTCTTT
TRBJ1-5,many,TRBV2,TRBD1,CASSRRTGNQPQHF,TGTGCCAGCAGCAGAAGGACAGGGAATCAGCCCCAGCATTTT
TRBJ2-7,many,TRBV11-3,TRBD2,CASSSAGSSYEQYF,TGTGCCAGCAGCTCAGCGGGGTCCTCCTACGAGCAGTACTTC
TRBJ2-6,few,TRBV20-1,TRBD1,CSAGTGSGANVLTF,TGCAGTGCAGGGACAGGGTCTGGGGCCAACGTCCTGACTTTC
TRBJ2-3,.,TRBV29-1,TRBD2,CSFERGGNTDTQYF,TGCAGCTTCGAGCGGGGGGGCAATACAGATACGCAGTATTTT
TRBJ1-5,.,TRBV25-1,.,CASKRDSSQLYSNQPQHF,TGTGCCAGCAAGAGAGACAGCTCCCAGCTATATAGCAATCAGCCCCAGCATTTT
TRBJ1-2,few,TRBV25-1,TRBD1,CASSGRDSRYGYTF,TGTGCCAGCAGTGGCCGGGACAGCCGCTATGGCTACACCTTC
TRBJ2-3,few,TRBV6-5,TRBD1,CASSYRDRGKDTQYF,TGTGCCAGCAGTTACCGGGACAGGGGCAAAGATACGCAGTATTTT
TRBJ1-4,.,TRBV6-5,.,CASSYVRDEKLFF,TGTGCCAGCAGTTACGTCAGGGATGAAAAACTGTTTTTT
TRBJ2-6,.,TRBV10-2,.,CASTIEAGRRDSGANVLTF,TGCGCCAGCACTATTGAGGCGGGACGGAGAGACTCTGGGGCCAACGTCCTGACTTTC
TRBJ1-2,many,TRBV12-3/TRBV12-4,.,CASSLGGLPGGYTF,TGTGCCAGCAGTTTAGGGGGACTGCCTGGAGGCTACACCTTC
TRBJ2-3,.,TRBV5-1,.,CASSFTIGAAAIDTQYF,TGCGCCAGCAGCTTTACTATAGGGGCCGCTGCGATAGATACGCAGTATTTT
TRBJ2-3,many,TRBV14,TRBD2,CASSQAKTAGDTQYF,TGTGCCAGCAGCCAAGCTAAGACAGCGGGGGATACGCAGTATTTT
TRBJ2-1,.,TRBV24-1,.,CATKEANEKFF,TGTGCCACCAAGGAGGCTAATGAGAAGTTCTTC
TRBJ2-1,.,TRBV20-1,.,CSAPRNLYEQFF,TGCAGTGCTCCGAGGAATTTATATGAGCAGTTCTTC
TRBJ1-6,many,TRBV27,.,CASSSSGMNNSPLHF,TGTGCCAGCAGTTCGTCCGGGATGAATAATTCACCCCTCCACTTT
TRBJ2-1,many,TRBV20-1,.,CSAGADPLYNEQFF,TGCAGTGCCGGAGCGGACCCCCTATACAATGAGCAGTTCTTC
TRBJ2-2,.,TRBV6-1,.,CASRIGLIVGELFF,TGTGCCAGCAGAATAGGGCTAATAGTCGGGGAGCTGTTTTTT